This T cell receptor (beta chain) was documented in a study of blood T cell repertoires in COVID-19. Whole-study context: Whether acute or convalescent, the COVID-19 samples came from the United States, Italy and Spain.

The method was immunoSEQ multiplex PCR; TCRdb's version includes in-frame clones alone and lacks a portion of them. The data show around 150,000 clones, with roughly 79% seen just once and roughly 8.6% held by the top ten. CDR3 length equals 14 residues. Germline V gene sequence: CDR1 LGHDT, CDR2 YNNKEL (reference sequence). V lost 1 base and J 3 bases, leaving 6 bases between the germline ends. The rearrangement links TRBV3-1 (or the pseudogene TRBV3-2) to TRBJ2-2; D gene uncertain. The specimen was peripheral blood. This TCR came from a man aged 50 to 60 with active or convalescent COVID-19. As DNA, the CDR3 is TGTGCCAGCAGCCAAGTATCAGACACCGGGGAGCTGTTTTTT. Translating gives CASSQVSDTGELFF.